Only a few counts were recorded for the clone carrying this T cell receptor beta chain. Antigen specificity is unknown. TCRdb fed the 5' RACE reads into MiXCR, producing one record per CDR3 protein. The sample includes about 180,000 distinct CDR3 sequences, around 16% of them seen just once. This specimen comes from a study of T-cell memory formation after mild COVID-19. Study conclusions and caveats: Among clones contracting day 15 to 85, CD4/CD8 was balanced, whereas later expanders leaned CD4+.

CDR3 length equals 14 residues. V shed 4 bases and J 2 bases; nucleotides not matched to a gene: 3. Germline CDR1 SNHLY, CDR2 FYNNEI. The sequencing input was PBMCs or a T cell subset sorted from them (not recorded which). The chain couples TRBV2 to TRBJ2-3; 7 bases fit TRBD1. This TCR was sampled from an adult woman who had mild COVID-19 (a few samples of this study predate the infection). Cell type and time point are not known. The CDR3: CASSAGQTTDTQYF. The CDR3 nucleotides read TGTGCCAGCAGTGCGGGACAGACCACAGATACGCAGTATTTT.